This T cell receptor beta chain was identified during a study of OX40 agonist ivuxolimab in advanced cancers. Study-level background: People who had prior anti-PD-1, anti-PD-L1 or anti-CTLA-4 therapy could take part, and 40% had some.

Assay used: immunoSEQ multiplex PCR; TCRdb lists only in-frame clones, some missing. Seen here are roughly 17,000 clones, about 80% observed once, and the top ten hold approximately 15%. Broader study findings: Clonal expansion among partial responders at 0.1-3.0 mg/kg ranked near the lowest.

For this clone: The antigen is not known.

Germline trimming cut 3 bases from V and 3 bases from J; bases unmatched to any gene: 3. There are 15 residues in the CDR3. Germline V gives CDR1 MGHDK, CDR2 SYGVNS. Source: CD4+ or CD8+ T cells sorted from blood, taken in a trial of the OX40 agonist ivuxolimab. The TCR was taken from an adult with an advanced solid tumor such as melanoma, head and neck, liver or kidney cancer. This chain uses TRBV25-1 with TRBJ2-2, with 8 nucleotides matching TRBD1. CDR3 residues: CASSEGQVDTGELFF. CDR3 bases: TGTGCCAGCAGTGAGGGACAGGTGGACACCGGGGAGCTGTTTTTT.